This is a list of T cell receptor beta chains from one sample in a study of tumor-infiltrating lymphocytes in primary liver carcinoma. MiXCR was run by TCRdb on the multiplex PCR reads, yielding one entry per CDR3 protein. The sample has 90,000 to 140,000 distinct CDR3 sequences; approximately 78% are singletons. Material: liver tumor tissue from sampling region 3. These receptors were obtained from a man in his forties with primary liver carcinoma and hepatitis B virus infection. CDR3s include the opening cysteine and the closing phenylalanine or tryptophan. D genes are given only for firm matches. For some rows the clone size is stated as once, few or many, or as a class when expanded; others skip it.

V	D	J	size	CDR3	DNA
TRBV12-3/TRBV12-4	-	TRBJ1-5	-	CVSSTRGGGSQHF	TGTGTCAGCAGTACGAGGGGTGGGGGGTCCCAGCATTTT
TRBV20-1	TRBD2	TRBJ2-5	-	CSARDLAGGTETQYF	TGCAGTGCTAGAGATCTAGCGGGAGGCACGGAGACCCAGTACTTC
TRBV5-4	TRBD2	TRBJ2-2	-	CTSSLGGSGSITGVLFF	TGTACCAGCAGCTTGGGTGGTAGCGGGTCCATCACCGGGGTGCTGTTTTTT
TRBV28	TRBD2	TRBJ2-7	-	CANSLAATSGKQNEQYF	TGTGCCAACAGTTTAGCCGCGACTAGCGGGAAACAGAACGAACAGTACTTC
TRBV6-2/TRBV6-3	-	TRBJ2-1	once	CASTSPAIGSVERGEQFF	TGTGCCAGCACTTCCCCGGCTATCGGGAGTGTAGAGAGGGGTGAGCAGTTCTTC
TRBV4-1	TRBD2	TRBJ2-1	-	CASCQVGLAGFTDYNEQFF	TGCGCCAGCTGTCAGGTGGGACTAGCGGGATTTACCGACTACAATGAGCAGTTCTTC
TRBV5-6	-	TRBJ2-5	-	CASSLEASQKTQYF	TGCGCCAGCAGCTTAGAGGCTAGCCAAAAGACCCAGTACTTC
TRBV6-1	-	TRBJ2-7	-	CARNQLSGEQYF	TGTGCCAGGAATCAATTATCGGGCGAGCAGTACTTC
TRBV6-6	-	TRBJ1-1	-	CANTLQGPNTETFF	TGTGCCAACACTCTACAGGGCCCTAACACTGAAACTTTCTTT
TRBV28	-	TRBJ1-1	-	CASSPATVLGAFF	-
TRBV16	-	TRBJ1-5	many	CASSPGGGAEQPQHF	TGTGCCAGCAGCCCGGGGGGCGGGGCGGAACAGCCCCAGCATTTT
TRBV6-5	-	TRBJ2-2	-	CATSSTDSPRELFF	TGTGCCACCAGTTCCACTGACTCCCCCAGGGAGCTGTTTTTT
TRBV24-1	TRBD1	TRBJ2-3	-	CATGQGVTDTQYF	TGTGCCACCGGACAGGGGGTTACAGATACGCAGTATTTT
TRBV6-2/TRBV6-3	-	TRBJ2-7	once	CTCRYEVPNEQYF	TGTACCTGTAGATACGAGGTACCCAACGAGCAGTACTTC
TRBV12-3/TRBV12-4	-	TRBJ2-3	few	CASSLRGTDTQYF	TGTGCCAGCAGTTTGAGGGGTACAGATACGCAGTATTTT
TRBV6-1	TRBD1	TRBJ1-2	once	CASSEARGRNTF	TGTGCCAGCAGTGAAGCTAGGGGGCGGAACACCTTC
TRBV10-3	-	TRBJ1-1	-	CAISGHGPNTEAFF	TGTGCCATCAGCGGACATGGTCCGAACACTGAGGCTTTCTTT
TRBV6-6	-	TRBJ2-2	-	CAISVARVTGELFF	TGTGCCATTTCCGTGGCCCGAGTGACCGGGGAGCTGTTTTTT
TRBV7-2	-	TRBJ1-5	-	CASSFGGQPQHF	TGTGCCAGCAGCTTCGGAGGTCAGCCCCAGCATTTT
TRBV6-5	-	TRBJ1-5	-	CASSYRESIQPQHF	TGTGCCAGTAGTTATAGGGAAAGCATTCAGCCCCAGCATTTT
TRBV6-1	-	TRBJ2-1	-	CASSWMAGTGNEQFF	TGTGCCAGCAGTTGGATGGCGGGAACAGGTAATGAGCAGTTCTTC
TRBV13	-	TRBJ2-1	-	CANSLGDLGRGNEQFF	TGTGCCAACAGCTTGGGGGACCTGGGAAGGGGCAATGAGCAGTTCTTC
TRBV7-8	-	TRBJ1-2	-	CASGPRSGTSYGYTF	TGTGCCAGCGGCCCCCGATCCGGGACATCCTATGGCTACACCTTC
TRBV6-2/TRBV6-3	-	TRBJ1-3	-	CASSSHPGQDTLYF	TGTGCCAGCAGTTCGCATCCGGGTCAGGACACCTTATATTTT
TRBV29-1	-	TRBJ1-1	-	CIVRLSGRNTEAFF	TGCATCGTCCGCCTGTCCGGGAGAAACACTGAAGCTTTCTTT
TRBV6-2/TRBV6-3	-	TRBJ2-7	-	CAIKRPQEGYEQYF	TGTGCCATCAAAAGACCACAGGAGGGCTACGAACAGTACTTC
TRBV11-3	-	TRBJ1-1	-	CASSLGVDSEACF	TGTGCCAGCAGCTTAGGAGTGGACTCTGAAGCTTGCTTT
TRBV6-5	TRBD2	TRBJ2-1	-	CATGSGGEQFF	TGTGCCACTGGGAGCGGGGGAGAGCAGTTCTTC
TRBV10-3	TRBD2	TRBJ2-3	-	CAISRAGDTHYF	TGTGCCATCAGTCGAGCGGGAGATACGCATTATTTT
TRBV12-3/TRBV12-4	-	TRBJ1-5	-	CVSSSPGHVSNQSQHF	TGTGTCAGCAGTTCTCCGGGACACGTTAGCAATCAGTCCCAGCATTTT
TRBV11-2	TRBD2	TRBJ2-1	-	CVSSLTGGSHEQFF	TGTGTCAGCAGCTTAACTGGCGGGAGCCATGAGCAGTTCTTC
TRBV11-2	-	TRBJ2-1	once	CASSSELYSEQFF	TGCGCCAGCAGCTCAGAATTATACAGTGAACAGTTCTTC
TRBV29-1	TRBD2	TRBJ2-2	-	CSFLGRGAANTGELFF	TGCAGCTTCTTGGGGAGGGGCGCGGCAAACACCGGGGAGCTGTTTTTT
TRBV5-5	-	TRBJ1-2	-	CASSTSGVAIITNYGYTF	TGTGCCAGCAGCACGAGTGGGGTGGCGATAATAACTAACTATGGCTACACCTTC
TRBV29-1	-	TRBJ2-3	once	CNVGPSEGTDTQYF	TGCAACGTGGGTCCTAGCGAAGGCACAGATACGCAGTATTTT